The source of this TCR beta chain is a study of blood T cell repertoires in COVID-19 (dated by TCRdb to the early 2020s). About the study as a whole: Samples covering the acute and convalescent phases of COVID-19 were provided by collaborators in the United States, Italy and Spain. The material from the prospective study consisted of cDNA or gDNA derived from T cells, B-cell-depleted T cells, or PBMCs. The dataset comprised deeply sampled blood TCRbeta repertoires from subjects exposed to, actively infected with, or recovered from COVID-19. The repertoires were released in a freely available public database intended as a resource for research on the immune response to SARS-CoV-2. The samples were drawn from two sources: the first 160 participants of the ongoing ImmuneRACE study, and fewer than 1,500 subjects contributed by 6 global collaborators. The sample metadata nearly always contained a de-identified subject ID, COVID-19 status, age in years and sex. Where HLA class I and class II types were available, the types were taken from metadata supplied by the sample provider, not from assay-based typing. Findings and caveats that apply to the study as a whole: The amount of clinical and demographic metadata varied by source and participant and was provided uncurated.

Whole blood was collected in K2EDTA tubes by collaborating institutions according to the institutions' own protocols. Collaborator samples were shipped for TCRbeta analysis as frozen whole blood, isolated PBMCs, or DNA extracted from either sample type. The immunoSEQ Assay, a bias-controlled multiplex PCR, was used to amplify TCRbeta CDR3 regions from genomic DNA. The study's processing was this. The number of nucleated cells in each sample was estimated from the amplification of reference gene primers within the assay. To quantify the absolute abundance of each unique TCRbeta CDR3 rearrangement, sequence reads were collapsed and filtered. Productive Simpson clonality was computed per sample as the square root of Simpson's diversity index over productive rearrangements. The source is immuneACCESS, and TCRdb retained only in-frame sequences with V and J called. Part of the clones is not carried over; for the studies checked, unresolved V genes explain less than half of this, and the remainder is unexplained. Clone size and V and J calls were adopted from that table, with D and trimming inferred from the DNA. For this sample there are roughly 88,000 clones; under 95% appear just once. 3% to 4.5% of the sample is in the top ten clones.

The CDR3 measures 15 amino acids from cysteine to phenylalanine. Of the read, only the CDR3 DNA is kept; its 45 bases are in frame from base 1. Trimming costs V 5 bases and J 2 bases, and their ends lie 12 bases apart. Reading the germline V gene gives CDR1 SGHTA and CDR2 FQGNSA. On this clone: Its antigen is currently not known. Nothing much larger sits one base from this clone, and base qualities are not available.

The specimen sequenced was peripheral blood. The sequence links TRBV7-2 to TRBJ1-4; 6 matching bases give a weak D call of TRBD1. This clonotype originated in a woman in her fifties or sixties in a cohort sampled during active COVID-19. Read as DNA, the sequence is TGTGCCAGCAGCCCCCAGGGGACGACTAATGAAAAACTGTTTTTT. This yields the protein CASSPQGTTNEKLFF.